The clone carrying this TCR beta chain was seen more than once but under ten times. Its matching antigen is unknown. Its ends do not fully match the called genes, so a read error is possible. Germline V gene sequence: CDR1 SNHLY, CDR2 FYNNEI. The CDR3 is made up of 15 amino acids. The authors amplified TCR beta CDR3 regions, and they did so from RNA transcripts for repertoire sequencing. After a first-round RT-PCR with HTBI primers, a second-round multiplex PCR was run. MiXCR was run by TCRdb on the multiplex PCR reads, yielding one entry per CDR3 protein. The data show 600,000 to 650,000 distinct CDR3 sequences, about 20% seen once. This sample was included in a study of Graves' ophthalmopathy and Graves' hyperthyroidism. Study-wide results and limits: A model of 13 signatures distinguished ophthalmopathy from stable hyperthyroidism at 85% to 90% sensitivity and about 80% specificity.

The sample taken for sequencing was peripheral blood. This sequence joins TRBV2 and TRBJ1-1; D is uncertain. This receptor was identified in a woman between 18 and 29 years old with stable Graves' hyperthyroidism. Some clones in this sample may be carry-over from other donors' samples. The DNA of the CDR3 is TGTGCCATCAGTGAAGACGAGGCGTTCAACACTGAAGCTTTCTTT. It yields the protein CAISEDEAFNTEAFF.